This T cell receptor (beta chain) was documented in a study of shared clonotypes between healthy human individuals. Study-level information: For every donor, three CD4 naive, three CD4 memory, two CD8 naive and one CD8 memory plates were used.

Broader study findings: Non-shared clonotypes had lower generation probabilities than clonotypes shared by all four sorted-subset donors.

This was a deep-level run. TCRdb's copy holds only in-frame clones and misses some; the assay was immunoSEQ multiplex PCR. The sample holds about 2 million clones, roughly 94% seen once. Remarks on this clone: The antigen is undetermined. Within the sample, other DNA sequences also encode this same CDR3.

CD4+ cells were split into CD45RA+ naive and CD45RA-negative memory subsets. Sequenced input: naive CD4+ T cells sorted from blood. Regarding subset: CD45RA+ positively selected. This TCR was sampled from a young man in good health.

The CDR3 here is CASSQGGSSYNEQFF. The CDR3 coding sequence is TGTGCCAGCAGCCAAGGGGGGAGCTCCTACAATGAGCAGTTCTTC. The chain has TRBV7-2 and TRBJ2-1; D might be TRBD1 or TRBD2, each matching 6 bases. V dropped 5 bases and J dropped 0 bases, with 11 bases sitting between them. Germline-derived CDR1 and CDR2 are SGHTA and FQGNSA. The CDR3 consists of 15 residues.